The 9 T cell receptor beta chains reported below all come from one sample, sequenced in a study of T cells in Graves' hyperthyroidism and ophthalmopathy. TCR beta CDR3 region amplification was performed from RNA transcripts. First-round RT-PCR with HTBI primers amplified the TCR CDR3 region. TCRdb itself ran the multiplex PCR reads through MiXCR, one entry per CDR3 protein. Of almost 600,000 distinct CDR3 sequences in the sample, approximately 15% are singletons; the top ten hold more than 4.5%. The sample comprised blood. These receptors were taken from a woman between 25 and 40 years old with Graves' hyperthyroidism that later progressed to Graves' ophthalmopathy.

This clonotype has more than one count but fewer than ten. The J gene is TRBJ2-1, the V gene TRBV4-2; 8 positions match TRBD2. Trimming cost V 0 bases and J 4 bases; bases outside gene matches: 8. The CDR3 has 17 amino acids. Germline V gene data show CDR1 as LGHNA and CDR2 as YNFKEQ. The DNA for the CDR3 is TGTGCCAGCAGCCAAGATTCGCCGACTAGCGTGTACAATGAGCAGTTCTTC. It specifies CASSQDSPTSVYNEQFF.

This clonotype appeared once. Here the CDR3 reads CSAQRAGVTGELFF. The CDR3 DNA reads TGCAGTGCTCAAAGGGCAGGGGTCACCGGGGAGCTGTTTTTT. The chain recombines TRBV20-1 with TRBJ2-2; D is possibly TRBD1 (6 bases). This CDR3 contains 14 residues. Trimming pared 5 bases from V and 4 bases from J, leaving 14 bases between. Per germline, CDR1 DFQATT and CDR2 SNEGSKA (reference sequence).

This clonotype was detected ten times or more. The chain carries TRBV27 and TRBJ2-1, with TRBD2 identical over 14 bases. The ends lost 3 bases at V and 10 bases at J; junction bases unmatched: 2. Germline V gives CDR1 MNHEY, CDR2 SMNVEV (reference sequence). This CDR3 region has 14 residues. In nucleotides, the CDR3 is TGTGCCAGCAGTTTGACTAGCGGGAGGGTCGAGCAGTTCTTC. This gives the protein CASSLTSGRVEQFF.

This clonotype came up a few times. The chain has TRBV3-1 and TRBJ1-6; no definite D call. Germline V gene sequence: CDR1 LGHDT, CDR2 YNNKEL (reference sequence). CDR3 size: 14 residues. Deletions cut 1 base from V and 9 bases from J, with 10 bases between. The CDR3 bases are TGTGCCAGCAGCCAAGCGAGGCTAACTTCACCCCTCCACTTT. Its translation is CASSQARLTSPLHF.

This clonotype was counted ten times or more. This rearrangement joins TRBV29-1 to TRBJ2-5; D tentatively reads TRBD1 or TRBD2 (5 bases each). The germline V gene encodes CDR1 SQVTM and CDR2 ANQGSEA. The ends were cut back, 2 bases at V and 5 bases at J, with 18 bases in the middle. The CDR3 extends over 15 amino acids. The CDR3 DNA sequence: TGCAGCGTTGAACCCACAGCGGAAGGGGAGGAGACCCAGTACTTC. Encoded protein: CSVEPTAEGEETQYF.

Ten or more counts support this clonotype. In DNA, the CDR3 is TGTGCCAGCAGGGGAGGGGGTCCGACTGAAGCTTTCTTT. It translates to CASRGGGPTEAFF. This sequence joins TRBV6-1 and TRBJ1-1; a possible D gene is TRBD1 (6 bases). Trimming took 6 bases from V and 5 from J, leaving 13 bases between them. The CDR3 sequence is 13 residues long. Germline V CDR1 and CDR2: MNHNS, SASEGT.

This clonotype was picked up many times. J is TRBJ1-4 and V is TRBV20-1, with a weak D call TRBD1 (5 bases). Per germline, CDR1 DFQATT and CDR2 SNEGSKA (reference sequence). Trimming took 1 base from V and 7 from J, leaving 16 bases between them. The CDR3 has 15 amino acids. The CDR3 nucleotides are TGCAGTGCTAGAGGAGTTGGGGGAGGAGGTGAAAAACTGTTTTTT. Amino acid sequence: CSARGVGGGGEKLFF.

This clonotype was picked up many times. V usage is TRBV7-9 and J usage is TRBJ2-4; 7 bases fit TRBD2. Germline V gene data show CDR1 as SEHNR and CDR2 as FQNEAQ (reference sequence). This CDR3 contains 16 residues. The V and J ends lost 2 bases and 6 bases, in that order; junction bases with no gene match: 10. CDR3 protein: CASSLLSWGGRNIQYF. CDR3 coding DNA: TGTGCCAGCAGCTTACTGTCTTGGGGGGGTAGAAACATTCAGTACTTC.

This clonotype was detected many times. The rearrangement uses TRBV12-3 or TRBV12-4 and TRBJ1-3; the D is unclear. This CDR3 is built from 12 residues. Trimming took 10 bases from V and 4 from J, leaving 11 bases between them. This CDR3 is CATGSHGNTIYF. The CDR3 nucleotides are TGTGCCACCGGGTCCCACGGAAACACCATATATTTT.